Each of the 4 T cell receptor beta chains below was sequenced from the same sample in a study of neurological immune-mediated disorders. Time point defined: longitudinal time-point 1 (baseline). TCRdb re-derived calls from the 5' RACE reads in MiXCR, one entry per CDR3 protein. This table has about 71,000 distinct CDR3 sequences, roughly 15% appearing once. What was sequenced was PBMCs. The receptors were gathered from a female donor with HTLV-1-associated myelopathy (HAM/TSP).

This clonotype was seen ten or more times. CDR3 in amino acids: CASSLVGGGGYNEQFF. The DNA of the CDR3 is TGTGCCAGCAGCTTAGTGGGCGGGGGAGGCTACAATGAGCAGTTCTTC. The V gene is TRBV7-9, the J gene TRBJ2-1, with 7 bases aligning to TRBD2. V trimming: 1 base; J trimming: 3 bases; junction bases outside the gene matches: 6. Germline V gene data show CDR1 as SEHNR and CDR2 as FQNEAQ (reference sequence). The CDR3 is 16 amino acids. The whole variable domain, remainder taken from reference TRBV7-9 and TRBJ2-1, is DTGVSQNPRHKITKRGQNVTFRCDPISEHNRLYWYRQTLGQGPEFLTYFQNEAQLEKSRLLSDRFSAERPKGSFSTLEIQRTEQGDSAMYLCASSLVGGGGYNEQFFGPGTRLTVL.

This clonotype was seen only once. A much more abundant neighbour one base away suggests this may be a read error. V gene TRBV6-1 combines with J gene TRBJ2-7; a weak D match, TRBD2 (6 bases). Looked up from germline, CDR1 is MNHNS and CDR2 is SASEGT. The CDR3 runs 12 residues. Trimming removed 2 bases from V and 13 bases from J, with 15 bases in between. The CDR3 is CASSELAGSSYF. In DNA, the CDR3 is TGTGCCAGCAGTGAACTTGCGGGGTCTTCTTACTTC.

This clonotype was seen only a few times. The rearrangement joins TRBV7-9 to TRBJ2-7, with 9 bases fitting TRBD2. Trimming removed 3 bases from V and 6 bases from J; junction bases left unmatched: 9. CDR1 is SEHNR, CDR2 FQNEAQ, per germline (reference sequence). The CDR3 runs 15 residues. CDR3 coding DNA: TGTGCCAGCAGCTTTCGAGCGGGGGGCGATGGCGAGCAGTACTTC. Encoded protein: CASSFRAGGDGEQYF.

The chain combines TRBV28 with TRBJ2-5; TRBD1 agrees at 7 bases. Germline CDR1 MDHEN, CDR2 SYDVKM. The CDR3 length is 12 residues. Trimming took 11 bases from V and 6 from J; bases not matched to a gene: 9. The CDR3 protein is CARRPTGQTQYF. As DNA, the CDR3 is TGTGCCCGCCGCCCGACAGGGCAGACCCAGTACTTC.